The 32 T cell receptor beta chains reported below all come from one sample, sequenced in a study of blood T cells in healthy people across ages. Alongside a J-beta primer mix, a sample-barcoded 5' primer served in a second PCR lasting roughly 7 to 11 cycles. Using its own MiXCR run on the 5' RACE reads, TCRdb lists one record per CDR3 protein. Here the sample spans 650,000 to 700,000 distinct CDR3 sequences, about a third being singletons. Material: blood. These receptors originate from a woman older than 75 in good health.

This clonotype has at least ten counts. The chain carries TRBV20-1 and TRBJ2-5; perhaps D is TRBD1 or TRBD2 (5 bases each). Looked up from germline, CDR1 is DFQATT and CDR2 is SNEGSKA (reference sequence). Trimming took off 6 bases at V and 5 bases at J, with 19 bases between the two ends. The CDR3 length is 14 residues. The DNA for the CDR3 is TGCAGTGCACCCGGGACCGATAAGAGGGAGACCCAGTACTTC. Translating gives CSAPGTDKRETQYF.

Ten or more counts support this clonotype. The rearrangement joins TRBV7-9 to TRBJ2-1; D possibly corresponds to TRBD2 (6 bases). The CDR3 is 14 amino acids. Germline CDR1 is SEHNR and CDR2 is FQNEAQ (reference sequence). V was pared by 2 bases and J by 4 bases, with 9 bases between. CDR3 DNA sequence: TGTGCCAGCAGCTTATTAGGGACTTACAATGAGCAGTTCTTC. Encoded protein: CASSLLGTYNEQFF.

This clonotype was seen repeatedly, ten times or more. The chain has TRBV7-3 and TRBJ1-1, with D possibly matching TRBD1 (6 bases). CDR1 is SGHTA and CDR2 is FQGTGA in the germline V gene. The CDR3 runs to 13 residues. Trimming pared 5 bases from V and 1 base from J, leaving 8 bases between. In DNA, the CDR3 is TGTGCCAGCAGCGGGGGCGCGAACACTGAAGCTTTCTTT. Translating it yields CASSGGANTEAFF.

This CDR3 reads CASSRPAGAGEAQYF. In DNA, the CDR3 is TGTGCCAGCAGTCGGCCGGCGGGGGCAGGAGAGGCCCAGTACTTC. The gene calls are TRBV6-2 or TRBV6-3 and TRBJ2-4; D might be TRBD2 (7 bases). V lost 5 bases, J lost 13 bases, and 24 bases lay in between. The CDR3 runs to 15 residues. The germline V gene has CDR1 MNHEY and CDR2 SVGEGT.

In regard to this clonotype: It may be a read error: a sequence one base away is much more abundant. This rearrangement joins TRBV10-3 to TRBJ2-2, with D perhaps matching TRBD1 or TRBD2 (5 bases each). The ends were cut back, 11 bases at V and 4 bases at J, with 14 bases in the middle. This CDR3 spans 13 amino acids. Germline values: CDR1 ENHRY, CDR2 SYGVKD. In DNA form, the CDR3 reads TGTGCCGTCCGGGGCACAGCCACCGGGGAGCTGTTTTTT. Protein sequence: CAVRGTATGELFF.

V is TRBV7-2 and J is TRBJ2-1; 9 nucleotides match TRBD2. The CDR3 is made up of 15 amino acids. CDR1 SGHTA and CDR2 FQGNSA come from the germline V gene. With 4 bases clipped from V and 6 bases from J, the junction kept 7 bases outside the gene matches. The CDR3 region has the DNA TGTGCCAGCAGCTCCCGGCGGGGGGGCGGCAATGAGCAGTTCTTC. Translated, it gives CASSSRRGGGNEQFF.

This clonotype was recorded many times. V usage is TRBV5-5 and J usage is TRBJ1-2; D remains unclear. V was shortened by 0 bases and J by 2 bases, with 5 bases between the two germline ends. The germline V gene has CDR1 SGHKS and CDR2 YYEKEE (reference sequence). The CDR3 consists of 13 residues. CDR3: CASSLDWNYGYTF. The CDR3 DNA follows: TGTGCCAGCAGCTTGGACTGGAACTATGGCTACACCTTC.

The chain couples TRBV20-1 to TRBJ2-3; TRBD1 is a possible D gene (6 bases). The germline V and J ends were trimmed by 7 bases and 12 bases, with 20 bases remaining between them. Germline V gene data show CDR1 as DFQATT and CDR2 as SNEGSKA (reference sequence). This CDR3 comprises 12 residues. CDR3 protein: CSVSAGTSDQYF. CDR3 DNA: TGCAGTGTTAGTGCCGGGACATCGGATCAGTATTTT.

The chain combines TRBV7-9 with TRBJ2-1, with TRBD2 identical over 7 bases. The CDR3 sequence is 15 residues long. CDR1 and CDR2 (germline): SEHNR, FQNEAQ (reference sequence). Trimming cost V 1 base and J 2 bases; bases outside gene matches: 2. This CDR3 is CASSLGEGAYNEQFF. The CDR3 DNA reads TGTGCCAGCAGCTTAGGGGAGGGAGCCTACAATGAGCAGTTCTTC.

Ten or more counts support this clonotype. The chain employs TRBV7-3 and TRBJ2-1; TRBD1 aligns across 9 bases. CDR1 and CDR2 from the germline V gene are SGHTA and FQGTGA. The CDR3 sequence is 16 residues long. The ends lost 5 bases at V and 7 bases at J; junction bases unmatched: 12. As DNA, the CDR3 is TGTGCCAGCAGCCCGGGACAGGGAAAAGTAATGAATGAGCAGTTCTTC. Residues: CASSPGQGKVMNEQFF.

In this sample, this clonotype turned up once. V and J are TRBV30 and TRBJ2-3; D gene unclear. Germline-derived CDR1 and CDR2 are GTSNPN and SVGIG (reference sequence). V was cut by 3 bases and J by 2 bases, with 9 bases left in between. The CDR3 runs 13 residues. As DNA, the CDR3 is TGTGCCTGGAGGCTCAGGACCACAGATACGCAGTATTTT. Translation: CAWRLRTTDTQYF.

This clonotype was seen many times. This chain links TRBV20-1 with TRBJ2-1; 8 nucleotides line up with TRBD2. With V trimmed by 4 bases and J by 2 bases, 16 bases remained unmatched. The CDR3 covers 18 residues. The germline V gene has CDR1 DFQATT and CDR2 SNEGSKA (reference sequence). CDR3 sequence: CSAIPLGGGRVPYNEQFF. Here the CDR3 DNA reads TGCAGTGCTATACCCCTAGGCGGGGGGCGAGTCCCCTACAATGAGCAGTTCTTC.

The chain uses TRBV28 and TRBJ1-1; D gene unclear. The CDR3 totals 15 residues. With 5 bases removed from V and 10 bases from J, the gap between germline ends came to 23 bases. Germline loops: CDR1 MDHEN, CDR2 SYDVKM. The chain's CDR3 is CASSQRHGGSFGAFF. CDR3 nucleotides: TGTGCCAGCAGTCAGCGCCACGGCGGGTCGTTCGGAGCTTTCTTT.

The V call is TRBV29-1, the J call TRBJ2-1; 11 positions match TRBD2. J gave up 4 bases and V 3 bases, and 2 bases lay outside the gene matches. The CDR3 totals 14 residues. Looked up from germline, CDR1 is SQVTM and CDR2 is ANQGSEA. CDR3 nucleotides: TGCAGCGTTGAGGGGACTAGCGGTTACAATGAGCAGTTCTTC. The encoded protein is CSVEGTSGYNEQFF.

The chain combines TRBV2 with TRBJ2-1; 8 positions match TRBD2. Germline CDR1 SNHLY, CDR2 FYNNEI. Trimming removed 6 bases from V and 2 bases from J; junction bases left unmatched: 6. This CDR3 is built from 15 residues. CDR3 protein: CASRRRGAAYNEQFF. In nucleotides, the CDR3 is TGTGCCAGCAGGAGGCGGGGGGCCGCCTACAATGAGCAGTTCTTC.

The rearrangement joins TRBV10-3 to TRBJ2-4, with D maybe TRBD2 (5 bases). The end of the DNA is better explained by TRBJ2-7, so the J call may be wrong. The CDR3 extends over 14 amino acids. Germline lookup yields CDR1 ENHRY and CDR2 SYGVKD. The CDR3 sequence: CAISVRESGSEQYF. The CDR3 nucleotides read TGTGCCATCAGTGTTAGGGAAAGCGGTTCCGAGCAGTACTTC.

The CDR3 loop reads CASSQSGTGELFF. The CDR3 nucleotides read TGTGCCAGCAGTCAGAGCGGCACCGGGGAGCTGTTTTTT. The chain couples TRBV12-3 or TRBV12-4 to TRBJ2-2; possibly TRBD2 for D (5 bases). CDR3 size: 13 residues. V lost 5 bases and J 4 bases, leaving 8 bases between the germline ends.

This clonotype was seen at least ten times. This chain connects TRBV5-1 to TRBJ2-7, with TRBD1 matching over 7 bases. The germline V gene encodes CDR1 SGHRS and CDR2 YFSETQ. The CDR3 contains 14 residues. After removal of 4 bases from V and 2 bases from J, the junction contained 6 bases not matched to a gene. The CDR3 region is CASSQWQGAYEQYF. Here the CDR3 DNA reads TGCGCCAGCAGCCAGTGGCAGGGGGCCTACGAGCAGTACTTC.

This clonotype showed up many times. The genes are TRBV4-2 and TRBJ2-7; the D gene is possibly TRBD1 (5 bases). Germline CDR1 is LGHNA and CDR2 is YNFKEQ. The CDR3 runs 15 residues. V shed 3 bases and J shed 3 bases, with 15 bases lying between them. For the CDR3, the DNA is TGTGCCAGCAGCCAGGCTCAACAGGTAATCTACGAGCAGTACTTC. It translates to CASSQAQQVIYEQYF.

The rearrangement links TRBV21-1 to TRBJ1-2; the D call of TRBD1 is as the table states it, not checked on the DNA. TRBV21-1 is recorded as a pseudogene. This CDR3 has 18 amino acids. The CDR3 loop reads CASSKSDPRNHSNYGYTF. The CDR3 DNA sequence: TGTGCCAGCAGCAAATCGGACCCCCGGAACCACTCTAACTATGGCTACACCTTC.

In its sample, this clonotype was seen many times. CDR3 coding DNA: TGTGCCTGGAGTGTATCGGATCGGGAGACCCAGTACTTC. Protein sequence: CAWSVSDRETQYF. The chain has TRBV30 and TRBJ2-5; no reliable D call. CDR3 length: 13 amino acids. In germline, CDR1 is GTSNPN, CDR2 SVGIG (reference sequence). The V gene lost 0 bases and the J gene lost 5 bases, with 10 bases spanning the gap.

The rearrangement uses TRBV19 and TRBJ1-6; D not certain. Trimming cost V 5 bases and J 6 bases, with 11 bases left between them. Germline CDR1 and CDR2: LNHDA and SQIVND (reference sequence). This CDR3 spans 14 amino acids. The CDR3 sequence: CASSFVGGNSPLHF. DNA of the CDR3: TGTGCCAGTAGTTTTGTGGGCGGTAATTCACCCCTCCACTTT.

This clonotype was detected many times. The J gene is TRBJ1-2, the V gene TRBV6-2 or TRBV6-3; no reliable D call. The germline V and J ends were trimmed by 2 bases and 6 bases, with 13 bases remaining between them. CDR1 is MNHEY, CDR2 SVGEGT, per germline. CDR3 length equals 14 residues. CDR3 sequence (DNA): TGTGCCAGCAGTTACGTTGAGTATTTCGATGGCTACACCTTC. As protein: CASSYVEYFDGYTF.

This clonotype has at least ten counts. The gene calls are TRBV7-9 and TRBJ1-2; 8 positions agree with TRBD1. Germline values: CDR1 SEHNR, CDR2 FQNEAQ (reference sequence). This CDR3 is 14 amino acids long. V shed 4 bases and J 7 bases; nucleotides not matched to a gene: 8. Here the CDR3 reads CASSSTGGASGYTF. The CDR3 DNA is TGTGCCAGCAGCTCCACAGGGGGGGCTTCTGGCTACACCTTC.

DNA for the CDR3: TGTGCCAGCAGCGTATCGCCAGGCTCGGGCACCGGGGAGCTGTTTTTT. This gives the protein CASSVSPGSGTGELFF. The chain links TRBV9 to TRBJ2-2, with unresolved D. The V gene lost 1 base and the J gene lost 4 bases, with 14 bases spanning the gap. CDR1 and CDR2 (germline): SGDLS, YYNGEE. CDR3 length: 16 residues. The whole variable domain, remainder taken from reference TRBV9 and TRBJ2-2, is DSGVTQTPKHLITATGQRVTLRCSPRSGDLSVYWYQQSLDQGLQFLIQYYNGEERAKGNILERFSAQQFPDLHSELNLSSLELGDSALYFCASSVSPGSGTGELFFGEGSRLTVL.

This clonotype was picked up many times. J is TRBJ1-2 and V is TRBV29-1, with TRBD1 matching 8 bases. V was clipped by 2 bases and J by 5 bases; unmatched bases: 10. CDR1 is SQVTM and CDR2 is ANQGSEA in the germline V gene. The CDR3 is 15 residues long. The CDR3 coding sequence is TGCAGCGTTGAACAAATACGAGACAGGGGATATGGCTACACCTTC. This codes for CSVEQIRDRGYGYTF.

In its sample, this clonotype was seen many times. The chain combines TRBV7-9 with TRBJ2-1, with 7 bases matching TRBD1. The CDR3 sequence is 16 residues long. V lost 5 bases to trimming and J lost 8 bases; unmatched junction nucleotides: 15. CDR1 and CDR2 from the germline V gene are SEHNR and FQNEAQ (reference sequence). This chain's CDR3 is CASSPRGLAPPYEQFF. The DNA of the CDR3 is TGTGCCAGCAGCCCTAGGGGGCTAGCTCCACCATATGAGCAGTTCTTC.

The CDR3 coding sequence is TGTGCCAGCAGCTTAAGGGGGGCCACAGTCGCTGAAGCTTTCTTT. It translates to CASSLRGATVAEAFF. The V call is TRBV7-9, the J call TRBJ1-1; possibly TRBD1 for D (6 bases). Trimming shortened V by 2 bases and J by 6 bases, and 16 bases separated the two germline ends. Germline lookup yields CDR1 SEHNR and CDR2 FQNEAQ (reference sequence). CDR3 length: 15 amino acids.

This clonotype has a count of ten or more. The chain uses TRBV7-2 and TRBJ2-7, with D hard to call. The CDR3 runs to 12 residues. V shed 2 bases and J shed 3 bases, with 5 bases lying between them. Germline V gene sequence: CDR1 SGHTA, CDR2 FQGNSA. For the CDR3, the DNA is TGTGCCAGCAGCTTAACGGACTACGAGCAGTACTTC. Its protein is CASSLTDYEQYF.

The V call is TRBV5-5, the J call TRBJ2-3; D not resolved. Germline CDR1 SGHKS, CDR2 YYEKEE (reference sequence). CDR3 size: 11 residues. Trimming removed 6 bases from V and 4 bases from J, with 6 bases in between. CDR3 sequence (DNA): TGTGCCAGCAAGTTGGCAGATACGCAGTATTTT. Translation: CASKLADTQYF.

In its sample, this clonotype was seen many times. CDR3 sequence reads: CASIRGQRAETQYF. The DNA for the CDR3 is TGTGCCAGCATTCGGGGACAGCGTGCAGAGACCCAGTACTTC. This chain uses TRBV6-6 with TRBJ2-5; 7 nucleotides align to TRBD1. The germline CDR1 and CDR2 sequences are MNHNY and SVGAGI (reference sequence). Trimming took 7 bases from V and 4 from J; bases not matched to a gene: 9. The CDR3 totals 14 residues.

This clonotype was seen at least ten times. J is TRBJ2-3 and V is TRBV3-1; 12 nucleotides line up with TRBD1. Germline assignment: CDR1 LGHDT and CDR2 YNNKEL (reference sequence). Trimming cost V 5 bases and J 6 bases; bases outside gene matches: 12. CDR3 length: 17 residues. The CDR3 is CASSSRSGTGGVDTQYF. The CDR3 nucleotides are TGTGCCAGCAGCTCGCGTTCCGGGACAGGGGGCGTGGATACGCAGTATTTT.